Below, 21 T cell receptor beta chains from the same sample are listed, as sequenced in a study of T cell responses to AZD1222 COVID-19 vaccine. Measured with immunoSEQ multiplex PCR; TCRdb has only the in-frame clones, and not every one. Of around 180,000 clones listed, approximately 90% are singletons. The sequencing used peripheral blood, collected on day 0 of AZD1222 vaccination. These receptor sequences come from an adult in good health.

Notes on this clone: One end of the junction varies from germline; a read error may be responsible. The chain links TRBV7-9 to TRBJ1-2; TRBD1 agrees at 7 bases. The CDR3 spans 11 residues. From germline, CDR1 is SEHNR and CDR2 FQNEAQ (reference sequence). The CDR3 here is CASSLEGQAAF. In nucleotides, the CDR3 is TGTGCCAGCAGCTTAGAAGGACAGGCTGCCTTC.

The gene calls are TRBV28 and TRBJ2-7; D unclear. The germline V and J ends were trimmed by 5 bases and 3 bases, with 2 bases remaining between them. The CDR3 has 10 amino acids. Germline-derived CDR1 and CDR2 are MDHEN and SYDVKM. The chain's CDR3 is CASSDYEQYF. CDR3 in DNA: TGTGCCAGCAGTGACTACGAGCAGTACTTC.

This clone has just one count. The chain uses TRBV5-1 and TRBJ2-7; no clear D gene. Germline V gene sequence: CDR1 SGHRS, CDR2 YFSETQ. The CDR3 runs 14 residues. Trimming stripped 0 bases from V and 2 bases from J, with 9 bases between. The CDR3 here is CASSLGTSTYEQYF. The CDR3 DNA is TGCGCCAGCAGCTTGGGAACGTCAACCTACGAGCAGTACTTC.

The sample holds one count of this clone. The chain uses TRBV7-2 and TRBJ1-5, with TRBD1 identical over 10 bases. This CDR3 contains 16 residues. The V segment lost 4 bases and the J segment 2 bases; nucleotides outside the gene matches: 5. In germline, CDR1 is SGHTA, CDR2 FQGNSA. The CDR3 nucleotides are TGTGCCAGCAGCTACCGACAGGGGGCCGGCAATCAGCCCCAGCATTTT. Translation: CASSYRQGAGNQPQHF.

V and J are TRBV5-1 and TRBJ2-7, with D possibly TRBD2 on 6 matching bases. The CDR3 length is 14 residues. V was trimmed by 0 bases and J by 4 bases, leaving 11 bases between them. Per the germline V gene, CDR1 is SGHRS and CDR2 is YFSETQ. The CDR3 region is CASSLVAGPYEQYF. In DNA, the CDR3 is TGCGCCAGCAGCTTGGTCGCGGGACCATACGAGCAGTACTTC.

The V call is TRBV5-1, the J call TRBJ1-6, with TRBD1 as a possible D gene (6 bases). CDR3 length: 16 amino acids. Germline V gene lookup returns CDR1 SGHRS and CDR2 YFSETQ. The V and J ends lost 0 bases and 7 bases respectively, with 14 bases between them. The CDR3 reads CASSLEGQGYNSPLHF. In DNA form, the CDR3 reads TGCGCCAGCAGCTTGGAGGGGCAGGGGTACAATTCACCCCTCCACTTT.

The gene calls are TRBV12-5 and TRBJ2-7, with D perhaps TRBD1 or TRBD2 (5 bases each). From germline, CDR1 is LGHNT and CDR2 FRNRAP. Trimming removed 7 bases at V and 1 base at J, with 14 bases between. The CDR3 has 14 amino acids. CDR3 region: CASAAEGFSYEQYF. In DNA form, the CDR3 reads TGTGCTAGTGCCGCCGAGGGGTTTTCCTACGAGCAGTACTTC.

This clone is a singleton in its sample. The chain is built from TRBV5-8 and TRBJ2-7, with D maybe TRBD1 (6 bases). The V gene lost 2 bases and the J gene lost 4 bases, with 13 bases spanning the gap. CDR3 size: 14 residues. Germline CDR1 is SGHTS and CDR2 is YDEGEE. CDR3 DNA: TGTGCCAGCAGCTTTGCAGGGGCAGTGTACGAGCAGTACTTC. Amino acid sequence: CASSFAGAVYEQYF.

This chain uses TRBV5-4 with TRBJ1-2; the match to TRBD1 covers 8 bases. The CDR3 consists of 14 residues. Germline lookup yields CDR1 SGHNT and CDR2 YYREEE (reference sequence). Germline trimming cut 6 bases from V and 4 bases from J; bases unmatched to any gene: 8. CDR3 sequence reads: CASTSGQGAYGYTF. DNA for the CDR3: TGTGCCAGCACCTCTGGACAGGGAGCCTATGGCTACACCTTC.

This chain joins TRBV6-6 and TRBJ1-5; D remains unclear. Per germline, CDR1 MNHNY and CDR2 SVGAGI (reference sequence). There are 14 residues in the CDR3. With 8 bases removed from V and 0 bases from J, the gap between germline ends came to 11 bases. CDR3 loop: CASGGGYSNQPQHF. DNA of the CDR3: TGTGCCAGCGGCGGTGGCTATAGCAATCAGCCCCAGCATTTT.

The chain has TRBV4-2 and TRBJ2-2; 10 bases fit TRBD1. Germline V CDR1 and CDR2: LGHNA, YNFKEQ. Trimming cost V 0 bases and J 6 bases; bases outside gene matches: 4. This CDR3 region has 16 residues. CDR3 residues: CASSQESGQGSGELFF. The CDR3 nucleotides read TGTGCCAGCAGCCAAGAATCGGGACAGGGGTCCGGGGAGCTGTTTTTT.

The rearrangement links TRBV28 to TRBJ1-1, with D tentatively TRBD1 (6 bases). The CDR3 length is 14 residues. The germline gives CDR1 MDHEN, CDR2 SYDVKM. Trimming removed 6 bases at V and 1 base at J, with 12 bases between. The CDR3 loop reads CASREQGPNTEAFF. The CDR3 DNA follows: TGTGCCAGCAGGGAGCAGGGGCCGAACACTGAAGCTTTCTTT.

This chain joins TRBV28 and TRBJ1-5; 8 bases fit TRBD1. The CDR3 runs 14 residues. V lost 5 bases to trimming and J lost 7 bases; unmatched junction nucleotides: 7. Germline CDR1 reads MDHEN; CDR2 reads SYDVKM. The CDR3 is CASSPPPGGQPQHF. CDR3 coding DNA: TGTGCCAGCAGTCCACCCCCAGGGGGCCAGCCCCAGCATTTT.

The rearrangement uses TRBV5-1 and TRBJ2-7, with 16 positions matching TRBD2. Trimming cost V 5 bases and J 5 bases; bases outside gene matches: 7. The CDR3 spans 16 residues. In germline, CDR1 is SGHRS, CDR2 YFSETQ. The CDR3 bases are TGCGCCAGCAGACGAGGGACTAGCGGGAGGGCCGACGAGCAGTACTTC. This encodes CASRRGTSGRADEQYF.

The rearrangement links TRBV19 to TRBJ1-2; no definite D call. CDR3 length: 13 amino acids. V lost 5 bases to trimming and J lost 6 bases, with 13 bases between them. The germline V gene encodes CDR1 LNHDA and CDR2 SQIVND (reference sequence). The CDR3 here is CASSPHNGNGYTF. CDR3 sequence (DNA): TGTGCCAGTAGTCCTCACAATGGGAATGGCTACACCTTC. The full variable domain, completed using reference TRBV19 and TRBJ1-2, is DGGITQSPKYLFRKEGQNVTLSCEQNLNHDAMYWYRQDPGQGLRLIYYSQIVNDFQKGDIAEGYSVSREKKESFPLTVTSAQKNPTAFYLCASSPHNGNGYTFGSGTRLTVV.

The CDR3 DNA reads TGTGCCAGTAGTTCTAGGGAGAGGGGCTCTGGGGCCAACGTCCTGACTTTC. Translated, it gives CASSSRERGSGANVLTF. The chain joins TRBV19 to TRBJ2-6; the D gene could be TRBD1 or TRBD2 (5 bases each). This CDR3 region has 17 residues. Trimming pared 5 bases from V and 0 bases from J, leaving 14 bases between. Germline V gene sequence: CDR1 LNHDA, CDR2 SQIVND (reference sequence).

The genes are TRBV19 and TRBJ1-2, with a weak D call TRBD1 (6 bases). Trimming removed 4 bases from V and 6 bases from J, with 15 bases in between. The CDR3 covers 14 residues. CDR1 is LNHDA and CDR2 is SQIVND in the germline V gene (reference sequence). In DNA, the CDR3 is TGTGCCAGTAGTACTCAGGGGCTTTTGGATGGCTACACCTTC. Amino acids: CASSTQGLLDGYTF.

V is TRBV27 and J is TRBJ1-5, with 7 bases that match TRBD1. The CDR3 has 15 residues. The J segment lost 2 bases and the V segment lost 2 bases, leaving 3 bases of the junction unmatched. Germline V lookup: CDR1 MNHEY, CDR2 SMNVEV (reference sequence). The CDR3 region has the DNA TGTGCCAGCAGTTTAGGGACAGTTGGCAATCAGCCCCAGCATTTT. Translating it yields CASSLGTVGNQPQHF.

V usage is TRBV29-1 and J usage is TRBJ2-7; D unclear. The V gene lost 4 bases and the J gene lost 1 base, with 11 bases spanning the gap. The CDR3 runs to 13 residues. Germline CDR1 reads SQVTM; CDR2 reads ANQGSEA. CDR3 loop: CSVVWPTSYEQYF. CDR3 nucleotides: TGCAGCGTTGTATGGCCCACTTCCTACGAGCAGTACTTC.

V gene TRBV10-2 combines with J gene TRBJ2-3; tentative D call: TRBD2 (7 bases). V lost 7 bases, J lost 5 bases, and 13 bases lay in between. Germline V CDR1 and CDR2: WSHSY, SAAADI. The CDR3 has 13 residues. This CDR3 is CASTAGAGDTQYF. CDR3 coding DNA: TGCGCCAGCACGGCGGGGGCGGGAGATACGCAGTATTTT.

J is TRBJ2-3 and V is TRBV11-2; TRBD2 matches at 9 bases. Germline loops: CDR1 SGHAT, CDR2 FQNNGV. The V gene end was trimmed by 3 bases and the J gene end by 4 bases; junction bases not matched to a gene: 5. This CDR3 contains 15 residues. The CDR3 loop reads CASSLGGGASDTQYF. The CDR3 DNA is TGTGCCAGCAGCTTGGGCGGGGGGGCGTCAGATACGCAGTATTTT.